Sequencing of this T cell receptor (beta chain) was carried out in a study of T-cell reconstitution after alpha-beta-depleted transplantation in children (TCRdb year 2016). As for the study more broadly: T-cell immune reconstitution after TCRalphabeta/CD19-depleted allogeneic hematopoietic cell transplantation in children was quantitatively tracked in the study by means of TCR repertoire profiling.

Here is what the overall study found, with its caveats: The apparently early alphabetaT-cell count recovery about two months after transplant was reportedly dependent on only several hundred rapidly expanded clones derived from non-depleted graft cells. Over subsequent months, a decline in hyperexpanded clone frequencies was noted, and after one year, T-cell counts and TCRbeta diversity were mostly ascribed to newly produced T cells. In some patients, the high TCRbeta diversity seen at day 60 was put down to recipient T cells and intrathymic progenitors that had survived conditioning.

The intended sense of this specimen's treatment or condition label: allogeneic hematopoietic cell transplantation with graft depleted of TCRalphabeta T cells and CD19 B cells. The children who served as transplant recipients had been given grafts of TCRalphabeta/CD19-depleted allogeneic hematopoietic cells. About this clonotype itself: What this receptor recognizes is not known. No base-level quality is on record; no much larger clone is a single base apart.

Taken from cysteine to phenylalanine, the CDR3 has 17 residues. Just CDR3 DNA is preserved here, 51 bases in frame from base 1. Taken from the germline V gene, the CDR1 and CDR2 loops are SGHDT and YYEEEE. The V end gives up 0 bases and the J end 2 bases, leaving 5 bases in the junction not matched to a gene. Libraries came from PCR. The reads were generated on an Illumina HiSeq 2500. TCR libraries were prepared with molecular barcoding, using unique molecular identifiers to normalize TCRbeta repertoire quantification. TCRdb reprocessed the public reads (quality trimming at Q25 with fastp, clone calling with MiXCR) and kept in-frame beta chains. Rows matching on CDR3 protein sequence are summarized as one entry with the most common DNA and genes. This sample comprises 350,000 to 500,000 distinct CDR3 sequences, about 45% of them detected only once. The leading ten clones occupy around a quarter of the sample.

The receptor's source is a girl aged 2 to 9 with aplastic anemia, due to receive a stem cell transplant. The sequence links TRBV5-6 to TRBJ2-3; 11 nucleotides in the junction match TRBD2. The sample in question was PBMCs, obtained before TCRalphabeta/CD19-depleted stem cell transplant. The DNA sequence is given as TGTGCCAGCAGCTTGGTGGCTAGCGGGGGGATCACAGATACGCAGTATTTT. It translates to CASSLVASGGITDTQYF.